Listed here are 21 T cell receptor beta chains from one sample, sequenced in a study of shared clonotypes between healthy human individuals. Sequencing used immunoSEQ multiplex PCR; TCRdb keeps in-frame clones, though not all of them. The repertoire holds about 1.9 million clones, about 93% seen once, with more than 1.5% in the top ten. Positive CCR7 selection of CD45RO-negative cells yielded the naive CD8 cells, and terminally differentiated effector memory CD45RA+ cells were excluded. The sequenced sample was naive CD8+ T cells from PBMCs. The receptors were sampled from a man younger than 30 in good health. Some clones in this sample may be carry-over from other donors' samples.

This rearrangement joins TRBV5-1 to TRBJ1-1; D is unresolved. CDR3 length: 12 residues. The V end was cut by 4 bases, the J end by 4 bases, with 8 bases between. CDR1 is SGHRS, CDR2 YFSETQ, per germline. CDR3 amino acids: CASSPGSTEAFF. The CDR3 DNA follows: TGCGCCAGCAGCCCCGGGAGCACTGAAGCTTTCTTT.

In DNA form, the CDR3 reads TGTGCCAGCAGCCAAGGGGTGCGAGGGCAGTTCTTC. Residues: CASSQGVRGQFF. The J gene is TRBJ2-1, the V gene TRBV4-2; D call uncertain. This CDR3 has 12 amino acids. Trimming took off 1 base at V and 12 bases at J, with 10 bases between the two ends. The germline CDR1 and CDR2 sequences are LGHNA and YNFKEQ.

About this clone itself: The same CDR3 is also encoded by other DNA sequences in this sample. The gene calls are TRBV10-3 and TRBJ1-1; D not resolved. Trimming shortened V by 0 bases and J by 0 bases, and 2 bases separated the two germline ends. In germline, CDR1 is ENHRY, CDR2 SYGVKD. This CDR3 comprises 13 residues. CDR3 bases: TGTGCCATCAGTGAGTCCGTGAACACTGAAGCTTTCTTT. This sequence encodes CAISESVNTEAFF.

The V call is TRBV6-6, the J call TRBJ1-1, with unresolved D. V gave up 6 bases and J gave up 0 bases, with 11 bases separating them. This CDR3 has 14 residues. Germline V gene lookup returns CDR1 MNHNY and CDR2 SVGAGI (reference sequence). CDR3 region: CASSSVALNTEAFF. The CDR3 nucleotides read TGTGCCAGCAGCTCAGTGGCATTGAACACTGAAGCTTTCTTT.

As regards this clone: Other DNA sequences within the sample encode an identical CDR3. The gene calls are TRBV28 and TRBJ1-5, with D possibly being TRBD1 (5 bases). CDR1 is MDHEN, CDR2 SYDVKM, per germline. Trimming pared 6 bases from V and 2 bases from J, leaving 8 bases between. The CDR3 is 13 amino acids. CDR3 in amino acids: CASRGLRNQPQHF. The CDR3 DNA reads TGTGCCAGCAGGGGACTCCGCAATCAGCCCCAGCATTTT.

The chain couples TRBV4-3 to TRBJ1-2; 7 nucleotides align to TRBD1. The CDR3 spans 15 residues. Germline V gives CDR1 LGHNA, CDR2 YSLEER. The trim removed 3 bases at V and 4 bases at J, leaving 8 bases unmatched. In nucleotides, the CDR3 is TGCGCCAGCAGCCAGTCGGGACAGAACCTCTATGGCTACACCTTC. Encoded protein: CASSQSGQNLYGYTF.

The V and J genes are TRBV5-6 and TRBJ2-5, with D hard to call. CDR1 and CDR2 (germline): SGHDT, YYEEEE. V was trimmed by 0 bases and J by 5 bases, leaving 17 bases between them. This CDR3 comprises 16 residues. CDR3 DNA: TGTGCCAGCAGCTTGGGGGTTTTGATTTACGGGGAGACCCAGTACTTC. It is translated as CASSLGVLIYGETQYF.

This chain connects TRBV27 to TRBJ2-3; D gene uncertain. V was trimmed by 2 bases and J by 0 bases, leaving 9 bases between them. Germline V gives CDR1 MNHEY, CDR2 SMNVEV (reference sequence). The CDR3 is 15 residues long. The CDR3 DNA is TGTGCCAGCAGTTTAGGAATTACTAGCACAGATACGCAGTATTTT. This codes for CASSLGITSTDTQYF.

The rearrangement uses TRBV4-2 and TRBJ2-3; either TRBD1 or TRBD2 may supply D (6 bases each). Germline values: CDR1 LGHNA, CDR2 YNFKEQ. The CDR3 contains 17 residues. The V end lost 0 bases, the J end lost 0 bases, and 13 bases lay between the germline ends. The CDR3 coding sequence is TGTGCCAGCAGCCAAGATTGGGGGGCGGGTAGCACAGATACGCAGTATTTT. As protein: CASSQDWGAGSTDTQYF.

This clone was recorded once. The V gene is TRBV7-9, the J gene TRBJ2-7; D is perhaps TRBD1 (6 bases). Trimming pared 5 bases from V and 10 bases from J, leaving 24 bases between. The germline gives CDR1 SEHNR, CDR2 FQNEAQ (reference sequence). This CDR3 comprises 15 residues. As DNA, the CDR3 is TGTGCCAGCAGCCCAACATCTACAGGGTCTGATTGTCAGTACTTC. It encodes CASSPTSTGSDCQYF.

The chain combines TRBV4-3 with TRBJ2-1; 8 bases map to TRBD1. V lost 5 bases and J lost 2; bases outside the gene matches: 5. The CDR3 consists of 15 residues. CDR1 LGHNA and CDR2 YSLEER come from the germline V gene. The CDR3 nucleotides are TGCGCCAGCAGCTCTGGACAGGGCCCCTACAATGAGCAGTTCTTC. Translation: CASSSGQGPYNEQFF.

The gene calls are TRBV9 and TRBJ2-7; 8 nucleotides agree with TRBD1. V lost 0 bases and J lost 5; bases outside the gene matches: 4. Per the germline V gene, CDR1 is SGDLS and CDR2 is YYNGEE. The CDR3 has 14 residues. CDR3 in amino acids: CASSVGRGRDEQYF. CDR3 nucleotide sequence: TGTGCCAGCAGCGTAGGCAGGGGGCGGGACGAGCAGTACTTC.

The V gene is TRBV28, the J gene TRBJ2-3, with unresolved D. The CDR3 runs to 14 residues. Trimming pared 6 bases from V and 0 bases from J, leaving 10 bases between. CDR1 is MDHEN, CDR2 SYDVKM, per germline. The CDR3 bases are TGTGCCAGCAGGGGCCGATATAGCACAGATACGCAGTATTTT. Translation gives CASRGRYSTDTQYF.

This clone was seen just once. The genes are TRBV4-3 and TRBJ2-7; D is possibly TRBD2 (6 bases). Looked up from germline, CDR1 is LGHNA and CDR2 is YSLEER. Trimming took off 2 bases at V and 2 bases at J, with 13 bases between the two ends. The CDR3 runs 15 residues. CDR3 coding DNA: TGCGCCAGCAGCCAATTCGTGGCTAGCGCCTACGAGCAGTACTTC. Residues: CASSQFVASAYEQYF.

The genes are TRBV7-7 and TRBJ2-3, with 9 nucleotides matching TRBD2. Germline trimming cut 5 bases from V and 5 bases from J; bases unmatched to any gene: 11. The CDR3 is made up of 16 amino acids. The germline V gene encodes CDR1 SSHAT and CDR2 FNYEAQ (reference sequence). The CDR3 DNA follows: TGTGCCAGCAGCCCCATAGCGGGAGTAGGGCGAGATACGCAGTATTTT. It is translated as CASSPIAGVGRDTQYF.

The chain is built from TRBV28 and TRBJ2-5, with 9 bases fitting TRBD2. Matching the DNA end better, TRBJ2-7 makes the J call doubtful. This CDR3 region has 15 residues. Germline CDR1 and CDR2: MDHEN and SYDVKM. The CDR3 reads CASSPLAGYLYEQYF. Written as DNA, the CDR3 is TGTGCCAGCAGTCCACTAGCGGGTTACCTCTACGAGCAGTACTTC.

Regarding this clone: With a much larger clone just one base away, this may be a read error. The chain uses TRBV10-2 and TRBJ1-5; possible D gene TRBD1, 5 bases. The CDR3 runs to 18 residues. Germline V gives CDR1 WSHSY, CDR2 SAAADI. The CDR3 DNA reads as TGCGCCAGCAGTGAGTCGATATGGCGGTCAGGGAGCAATCAGTCCCAGCATTTT. Protein sequence: CASSESIWRSGSNQSQHF.

V and J are TRBV13 and TRBJ2-7; TRBD2 agrees at 7 bases. Germline CDR1 is PRHDT and CDR2 is FYEKMQ (reference sequence). The V segment lost 1 base and the J segment 2 bases; nucleotides outside the gene matches: 5. This CDR3 has 15 amino acids. CDR3 nucleotide sequence: TGTGCCAGCAGCTTAGCGTCTAGCGGAGCCTACGAGCAGTACTTC. Translated, it gives CASSLASSGAYEQYF. Based on the CDR3 plus reference TRBV13 and TRBJ2-7, the full variable domain is AAGVIQSPRHLIKEKRETATLKCYPIPRHDTVYWYQQGPGQDPQFLISFYEKMQSDKGSIPDRFSAQQFSDYHSELNMSSLELGDSALYFCASSLASSGAYEQYFGPGTRLTVT.

The chain combines TRBV5-6 with TRBJ2-7; 7 bases are a match to TRBD1. V lost 3 bases and J lost 5; bases outside the gene matches: 14. Germline-derived CDR1 and CDR2 are SGHDT and YYEEEE. This CDR3 has 16 amino acids. The CDR3 loop reads CASSSTGQLPSDEQYF. The CDR3 nucleotides read TGTGCCAGCAGCTCCACGGGACAGCTCCCTTCGGACGAGCAGTACTTC.

Concerning this clone itself: Other DNA sequences from this sample encode an identical CDR3 as well. The chain links TRBV6-6 to TRBJ1-4; D ambiguous. Germline-derived CDR1 and CDR2 are MNHNY and SVGAGI (reference sequence). Trimming took 2 bases from V and 0 from J, leaving 4 bases between them. This CDR3 spans 14 amino acids. CDR3 protein: CASSYGATNEKLFF. The CDR3 DNA reads as TGTGCCAGCAGTTACGGTGCAACTAATGAAAAACTGTTTTTT.

This chain joins TRBV14 and TRBJ2-1; D possibly corresponds to TRBD1 (6 bases). The CDR3 is 15 residues long. V was pared by 4 bases and J by 4 bases, with 14 bases between. Germline V gives CDR1 SGHDN, CDR2 FVKESK. The CDR3 DNA reads TGTGCCAGCAGCCTCCTCGGACAGTCTTACAATGAGCAGTTCTTC. This encodes CASSLLGQSYNEQFF.